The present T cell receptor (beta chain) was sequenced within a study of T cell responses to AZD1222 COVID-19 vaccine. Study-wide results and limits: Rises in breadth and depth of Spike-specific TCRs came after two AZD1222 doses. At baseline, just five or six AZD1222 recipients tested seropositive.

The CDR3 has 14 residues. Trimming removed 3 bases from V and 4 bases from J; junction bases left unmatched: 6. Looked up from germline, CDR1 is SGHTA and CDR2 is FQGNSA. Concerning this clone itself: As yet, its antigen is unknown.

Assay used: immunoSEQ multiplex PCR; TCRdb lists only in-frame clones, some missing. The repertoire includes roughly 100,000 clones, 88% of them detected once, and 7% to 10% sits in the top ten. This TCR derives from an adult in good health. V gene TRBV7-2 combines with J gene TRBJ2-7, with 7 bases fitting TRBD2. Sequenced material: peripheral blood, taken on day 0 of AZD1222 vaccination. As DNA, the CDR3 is TGTGCCAGCAGCTTTATGGGGAGGGAGTACGAGCAGTACTTC. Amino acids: CASSFMGREYEQYF.